Presented here are 3 T cell receptor beta chains from one specimen sequenced in a study of circulating and synovial CD4+ cells in juvenile arthritis. Measured with immunoSEQ multiplex PCR; TCRdb has only the in-frame clones, and not every one. The sample holds just over 35,000 clones, 85% to 95% seen once. Sequenced input: CD4+ T cells from blood. Receptors were obtained from a human donor with juvenile idiopathic arthritis.

The CDR3: CASSPRGRDNSPLHF. For the CDR3, the DNA is TGTGCCAGCAGTCCCAGGGGGCGAGACAATTCACCCCTCCACTTT. The chain couples TRBV7-2 to TRBJ1-6; 8 bases are shared with TRBD1. The germline V gene encodes CDR1 SGHTA and CDR2 FQGNSA. V trimming: 6 bases; J trimming: 7 bases; junction bases outside the gene matches: 8. CDR3 length equals 15 residues. The full variable domain, with the rest looked up from reference TRBV7-2 and TRBJ1-6, is GAGVSQSPSNKVTEKGKDVELRCDPISGHTALYWYRQSLGQGLEFLIYFQGNSAPDKSGLPSDRFSAERTGGSVSTLTIQRTQQEDSAVYLCASSPRGRDNSPLHFGNGTRLTVT.

This clone has more than one count but fewer than ten. The chain couples TRBV19 to TRBJ2-1; 7 bases are shared with TRBD1. V shed 3 bases, J shed 15 bases, and the junction held 14 bases outside the gene matches. This CDR3 contains 14 residues. Germline CDR1 reads LNHDA; CDR2 reads SQIVND (reference sequence). CDR3 sequence (DNA): TGTGCCAGTAGTATTAGCCTGACAGGGAGAGAAACGTTCTTC. Translating gives CASSISLTGRETFF.

V is TRBV27 and J is TRBJ1-2, with 7 bases lining up with TRBD1. V shed 7 bases and J 2 bases; nucleotides not matched to a gene: 4. The CDR3 spans 13 residues. Germline-derived CDR1 and CDR2 are MNHEY and SMNVEV (reference sequence). The CDR3: CASTTGENYGYTF. The CDR3 DNA follows: TGTGCCAGCACTACAGGGGAAAACTATGGCTACACCTTC.